This T cell receptor beta chain appears in the sequencing data of a study of blood T cell repertoires in COVID-19. Study details: The analysed material was cDNA or gDNA that came from T cells, B-cell-depleted T cells, or PBMCs.

V was pared by 1 base and J by 5 bases, with 10 bases of the junction left unmatched. The CDR3 is 16 residues long. The germline gives CDR1 SGHTA, CDR2 FQGNSA. Original analysis: Counts of nucleated cells, estimated from reference gene primer amplification, were obtained. Libraries were prepared by immunoSEQ multiplex PCR; TCRdb keeps only in-frame clonotypes and omits some of them. V and J calls and clone size follow that table, whereas D and trimming were derived from the DNA. Here the sample spans 200,000 to 250,000 clones, around 88% being singletons. Source material: peripheral blood. The chain employs TRBV7-2 and TRBJ2-5; 7 bases agree with TRBD2. The sequence came from a woman aged 25-40 years with COVID-19, enrolled during active disease. The CDR3 bases are TGTGCCAGCAGCTTAGTTGGGGGAGGGATTAGGGAGACCCAGTACTTC. This encodes CASSLVGGGIRETQYF.